This T cell receptor beta chain was sequenced for a study of blood T cell repertoires in COVID-19. Study as a whole: Samples came from the United States, Italy and Spain, spanning acute and convalescent COVID-19. From T cells, B-cell-depleted T cells, or PBMCs came the material, which was cDNA or gDNA.

In the original analysis: By means of reference gene primer amplification, nucleated cell counts were estimated. The data were produced by immunoSEQ multiplex PCR, yet TCRdb's version contains in-frame clones alone and is incomplete. V and J calls and clone size follow that table, whereas D and trimming were derived from the DNA. The sample holds around 220,000 clones, nearly 90% seen once. CDR1 is KGHSH and CDR2 is LQKENI in the germline V gene. The CDR3 contains 13 residues. V was cut by 2 bases and J by 2 bases, with 7 bases left in between. V usage is TRBV18 and J usage is TRBJ2-7; D is unclear. The TCR sequence derives from a woman aged 40-49 years who had recovered from COVID-19. Sequencing used peripheral blood. CDR3 sequence: CASSPKSAYEQYF. The CDR3 DNA reads as TGTGCCAGCTCACCAAAATCCGCCTACGAGCAGTACTTC.